This T cell receptor (beta chain) was captured by sequencing in a study of blood T cell repertoires in COVID-19. Assay used: immunoSEQ multiplex PCR; TCRdb lists only in-frame clones, some missing. The data hold about 62,000 clones, with under 85% observed a single time. Germline assignment: CDR1 MNHEY and CDR2 SVGAGI. Between the trimmed V and J ends, which lost 4 bases and 2 bases, there was a span of 12 bases. CDR3 length equals 15 residues. This receptor was obtained from a woman aged 45-65 years with active or convalescent COVID-19. The V call is TRBV6-5, the J call TRBJ2-1, with D maybe TRBD1 (6 bases). Material: peripheral blood. In DNA, the CDR3 is TGTGCCAGCAGTTGGACAGAGACCCCCTACAATGAGCAGTTCTTC. Translation: CASSWTETPYNEQFF.